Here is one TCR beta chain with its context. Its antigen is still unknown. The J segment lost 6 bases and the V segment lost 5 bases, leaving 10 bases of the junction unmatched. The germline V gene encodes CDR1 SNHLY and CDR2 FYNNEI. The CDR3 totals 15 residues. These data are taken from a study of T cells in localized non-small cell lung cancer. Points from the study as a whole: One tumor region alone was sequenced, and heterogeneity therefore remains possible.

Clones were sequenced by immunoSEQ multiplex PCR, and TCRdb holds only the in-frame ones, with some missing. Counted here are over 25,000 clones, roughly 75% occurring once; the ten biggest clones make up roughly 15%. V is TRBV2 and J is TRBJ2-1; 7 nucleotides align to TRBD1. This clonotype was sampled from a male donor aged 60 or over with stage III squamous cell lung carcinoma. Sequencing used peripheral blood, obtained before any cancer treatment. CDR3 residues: CASSQQGPIINEQFF. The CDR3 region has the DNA TGTGCCAGCAGTCAACAGGGGCCGATTATCAATGAGCAGTTCTTC. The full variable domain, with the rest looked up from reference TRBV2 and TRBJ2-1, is EPEVTQTPSHQVTQMGQEVILRCVPISNHLYFYWYRQILGQKVEFLVSFYNNEISEKSEIFDDQFSVERPDGSNFTLKIRSTKLEDSAMYFCASSQQGPIINEQFFGPGTRLTVL.